The 24 T cell receptor beta chains in this list originate from one sample, sequenced in a study of technical replicates of blood from a few donors. TCRdb's table, derived via immunoSEQ multiplex PCR, lists solely in-frame clones and lacks some. The data show around 76,000 clones, around nine tenths seen once. The material sequenced was T cells isolated from PBMCs. Receptors were obtained from a human donor in good health.

This rearrangement joins TRBV5-1 to TRBJ2-3; perhaps TRBD2 as D (7 bases). V was clipped by 2 bases and J by 1 base, with 14 bases between them. CDR3 length: 16 residues. Germline V gives CDR1 SGHRS, CDR2 YFSETQ. CDR3 residues: CASSFWAGARTDTQYF. In DNA, the CDR3 is TGCGCCAGCAGCTTTTGGGCGGGGGCCCGCACAGATACGCAGTATTTT.

This clone was recorded only once. The chain recombines TRBV11-2 with TRBJ2-1; D might be TRBD2 (6 bases). This CDR3 spans 15 amino acids. Trimming shortened V by 1 base and J by 2 bases, and 9 bases separated the two germline ends. Germline-derived CDR1 and CDR2 are SGHAT and FQNNGV. In DNA form, the CDR3 reads TGTGCCAGCAGCTTAGCCGGGAGACCCTACAATGAGCAGTTCTTC. Translated, it gives CASSLAGRPYNEQFF.

The genes are TRBV9 and TRBJ1-5; D is uncertain. This CDR3 has 13 amino acids. V lost 0 bases to trimming and J lost 9 bases, with 10 bases between them. The germline V gene encodes CDR1 SGDLS and CDR2 YYNGEE. CDR3 in DNA: TGTGCCAGCAGCGTAGCACCCGCGCGGCCCCAGCATTTT. Its translation is CASSVAPARPQHF.

The chain uses TRBV11-2 and TRBJ1-2; TRBD1 matches 10 bases. V dropped 1 base and J dropped 6; count of bases not matched to a gene: 11. CDR1 is SGHAT, CDR2 FQNNGV, per germline. The CDR3 has 17 residues. CDR3 in amino acids: CASSLALDRGLVNGYTF. In nucleotides, the CDR3 is TGTGCCAGCAGCTTAGCTCTTGACAGGGGGCTAGTGAATGGCTACACCTTC.

The rearrangement joins TRBV4-1 to TRBJ2-2; TRBD2 might be the D (7 bases). CDR1 and CDR2 (germline): MGHRA, YSYEKL. The ends were cut back, 6 bases at V and 2 bases at J, with 16 bases in the middle. The CDR3 is 16 residues long. The CDR3 DNA follows: TGCGCCAGCAGTTGGGGGGGCCTAATCAACACCGGGGAGCTGTTTTTT. It encodes CASSWGGLINTGELFF.

This clone was seen once. This chain uses TRBV7-9 with TRBJ2-7, with 11 bases lining up with TRBD2. There are 18 residues in the CDR3. Germline V gives CDR1 SEHNR, CDR2 FQNEAQ (reference sequence). V lost 3 bases to trimming and J lost 2 bases; unmatched junction nucleotides: 12. DNA for the CDR3: TGTGCCAGCAGCTTGTGGACTAGCGGGCCCTTTAACCCCTACGAGCAGTACTTC. Translating gives CASSLWTSGPFNPYEQYF.

The chain couples TRBV18 to TRBJ2-2; 13 bases line up with TRBD2. CDR3 length: 20 residues. CDR1 is KGHSH, CDR2 LQKENI, per germline. With 6 bases clipped from V and 6 bases from J, the junction kept 19 bases outside the gene matches. The CDR3 bases are TGTGCCAGCTCGCCCAGACTAGCGGGAGGCCGGAGATCGGTTTCCGGGGAGCTGTTTTTT. It translates to CASSPRLAGGRRSVSGELFF.

The chain has TRBV5-4 and TRBJ2-1; the match to TRBD2 covers 14 bases. CDR1 is SGHNT, CDR2 YYREEE, per germline (reference sequence). V was clipped by 0 bases and J by 9 bases; unmatched bases: 2. This CDR3 contains 15 residues. CDR3: CASSLEGLAGAEQFF. The CDR3 DNA is TGTGCCAGCAGCTTGGAGGGACTAGCGGGAGCTGAGCAGTTCTTC.

This rearrangement joins TRBV27 to TRBJ2-2; TRBD1 aligns across 7 bases. V lost 8 bases and J lost 5; bases outside the gene matches: 11. The CDR3 has 15 residues. Germline V lookup: CDR1 MNHEY, CDR2 SMNVEV (reference sequence). CDR3 amino acids: CASGSGTVATGELFF. DNA of the CDR3: TGTGCCAGCGGATCGGGGACAGTTGCTACCGGGGAGCTGTTTTTT.

J is TRBJ1-2 and V is TRBV9; 7 bases match TRBD1. The CDR3 is 15 residues long. Germline lookup yields CDR1 SGDLS and CDR2 YYNGEE. V was clipped by 4 bases and J by 3 bases; unmatched bases: 9. This CDR3 is CASSSGGHGDYGYTF. The CDR3 DNA sequence: TGTGCCAGCAGCTCAGGGGGACACGGGGACTATGGCTACACCTTC.

CDR3 in amino acids: CASSVLAGSIREQFF. For the CDR3, the DNA is TGTGCCAGCAGCGTACTAGCGGGCTCGATTAGGGAGCAGTTCTTC. The rearrangement uses TRBV7-3 and TRBJ2-1; 9 nucleotides align to TRBD2. The trim removed 5 bases at V and 10 bases at J, leaving 12 bases unmatched. CDR3 length: 15 amino acids. Germline CDR1 and CDR2: SGHTA and FQGTGA.

J is TRBJ1-1 and V is TRBV18; D not resolved. The ends were cut back, 4 bases at V and 0 bases at J, with 6 bases in the middle. The CDR3 has 13 residues. Germline V gene lookup returns CDR1 KGHSH and CDR2 LQKENI. The CDR3 is CASSLEVNTEAFF. The DNA of the CDR3 is TGTGCCAGCTCACTAGAAGTGAACACTGAAGCTTTCTTT.

The J gene is TRBJ2-7, the V gene TRBV11-3; the match to TRBD2 covers 7 bases. Germline V gene data show CDR1 as SGHNT and CDR2 as YENEEA. The CDR3 loop spans 15 amino acids. V lost 2 bases and J lost 2; bases outside the gene matches: 6. For the CDR3, the DNA is TGTGCCAGCAGCTTATCCGGGACTATCGCCTACGAGCAGTACTTC. Protein sequence: CASSLSGTIAYEQYF.

This sequence joins TRBV27 and TRBJ2-1; D is possibly TRBD2 (6 bases). V lost 4 bases and J lost 7, with 11 bases in between. The length of the CDR3 is 13 residues. Germline CDR1 and CDR2: MNHEY and SMNVEV (reference sequence). CDR3 region: CASSWATRNEQFF. The CDR3, as DNA: TGTGCCAGCAGTTGGGCGACTAGGAATGAGCAGTTCTTC.

The chain is built from TRBV29-1 and TRBJ1-2; a weak D match, TRBD1 (6 bases). V dropped 1 base and J dropped 4 bases, with 22 bases sitting between them. Germline assignment: CDR1 SQVTM and CDR2 ANQGSEA. The CDR3 spans 17 residues. DNA of the CDR3: TGCAGCGTTGAAGGGCCGCAGGGGCGGGAGAGTAGCTATGGCTACACCTTC. Its protein is CSVEGPQGRESSYGYTF.

This clone was picked up a small number of times. The genes are TRBV2 and TRBJ1-5; D perhaps matches TRBD1 (5 bases). This CDR3 has 15 residues. Per the germline V gene, CDR1 is SNHLY and CDR2 is FYNNEI. The ends were cut back, 6 bases at V and 7 bases at J, with 19 bases in the middle. The CDR3 region has the DNA TGTGCCAGCAGGTTCGGGGGGAGGAGCGGCCAGCCCCAGCATTTT. This encodes CASRFGGRSGQPQHF.

This chain uses TRBV28 with TRBJ1-2; possibly TRBD1 for D (6 bases). The CDR3 length is 12 residues. Germline V gene sequence: CDR1 MDHEN, CDR2 SYDVKM. This chain's CDR3 is CASHRVNYGYTF. CDR3 bases: TGTGCGTCCCACAGGGTGAACTATGGCTACACCTTC.

The genes are TRBV6-5 and TRBJ1-2; 7 positions match TRBD1. Germline-derived CDR1 and CDR2 are MNHEY and SVGAGI. Trimming removed 5 bases from V and 6 bases from J; junction bases left unmatched: 9. The CDR3 extends over 14 amino acids. The CDR3 reads CASSPIDRVNGYTF. In DNA, the CDR3 is TGTGCCAGCAGTCCGATCGACAGGGTGAATGGCTACACCTTC.

The J gene is TRBJ1-2, the V gene TRBV19; 7 nucleotides line up with TRBD1. The germline V gene encodes CDR1 LNHDA and CDR2 SQIVND (reference sequence). With 7 bases clipped from V and 3 bases from J, the junction kept 8 bases outside the gene matches. This CDR3 contains 14 residues. The CDR3 nucleotides read TGTGCCAGTACCGAGATAACAGGGGACTATGGCTACACCTTC. The encoded protein is CASTEITGDYGYTF.

Points on this clone: The junction departs from germline at one end; a sequencing error may be responsible. V usage is TRBV29-1 and J usage is TRBJ2-2; perhaps TRBD2 as D (6 bases). Per germline, CDR1 SQVTM and CDR2 ANQGSEA. The CDR3 contains 13 residues. CDR3 protein: CSVDRTNTGGLFF. The DNA for the CDR3 is TGCAGCGTTGACAGAACGAACACCGGGGGGCTGTTTTTT.

The V call is TRBV6-1, the J call TRBJ2-7; perhaps TRBD1 as D (6 bases). Trimming left V 6 bases short and J 6 bases short, with 15 bases between. The CDR3 covers 13 residues. Germline CDR1 and CDR2: MNHNS and SASEGT. CDR3 sequence (DNA): TGTGCCAGCAGCACAAGGACAGACACCGAGCAGTACTTC. It codes for CASSTRTDTEQYF.

This chain uses TRBV5-1 with TRBJ2-7; 7 bases map to TRBD2. Trimming cost V 3 bases and J 1 base; bases outside gene matches: 7. From germline, CDR1 is SGHRS and CDR2 YFSETQ. The CDR3 covers 15 residues. The CDR3 loop is CASSSIAGGSYEQYF. The CDR3 DNA reads TGCGCCAGCAGCTCTATAGCGGGTGGTTCCTACGAGCAGTACTTC.

The chain carries TRBV4-1 and TRBJ2-3; the match to TRBD2 covers 10 bases. CDR1 and CDR2 from the germline V gene are MGHRA and YSYEKL. Trimming removed 0 bases from V and 3 bases from J; junction bases left unmatched: 12. This CDR3 has 19 residues. The chain's CDR3 is CASSQDLAGVIWKTDTQYF. The CDR3 bases are TGCGCCAGCAGCCAAGATCTAGCGGGGGTTATCTGGAAGACAGATACGCAGTATTTT.

This chain uses TRBV25-1 with TRBJ2-3, with TRBD2 as a possible D gene (6 bases). CDR1 is MGHDK and CDR2 is SYGVNS in the germline V gene. V was shortened by 1 base and J by 4 bases, with 9 bases between the two germline ends. CDR3 size: 14 residues. The CDR3 DNA follows: TGTGCCAGCAGTGAATGGGAGGTGCCAGATACGCAGTATTTT. It is translated as CASSEWEVPDTQYF.